Presented here are 26 T cell receptor beta chains from one specimen sequenced in a study of persistence of HIV-infected CD4 T cells. Sequencing used immunoSEQ version 4 in survey mode. The data were produced by immunoSEQ multiplex PCR, yet TCRdb's version contains in-frame clones alone and is incomplete. The table shows 40,000 to 50,000 clones, with around 75% occurring only once. Cells were stimulated with CMV-infected fibroblast lysates at 8.5 to 10 ug/mL. CD40L/CD69 double-negative CD45RO-high memory CD4+ T cells were collected. These receptors are not linked to any known antigen. The sample was CD4+ T cells sorted from PBMCs after roughly 18-hour stimulation, taken from a patient who received antiretroviral therapy. Receptor source: an adult man with HIV who was CMV-seropositive.

The chain carries TRBV4-3 and TRBJ1-2; 9 bases line up with TRBD1. V was pared by 1 base and J by 6 bases, with 9 bases of the junction left unmatched. The CDR3 is made up of 16 amino acids. CDR1 LGHNA and CDR2 YSLEER come from the germline V gene. DNA of the CDR3: TGCGCCAGCAGCCAAGGCCCGGGACAGGGAAGAGATGGCTACACCTTC. It yields the protein CASSQGPGQGRDGYTF.

A few counts support this clone. This chain joins TRBV24-1 and TRBJ2-5; D might be TRBD2 (7 bases). Germline CDR1 is KGHDR and CDR2 is SFDVKD. V was cut by 8 bases and J by 3 bases, with 18 bases left in between. CDR3 length equals 15 residues. CDR3 residues: CATKSGGPGEETQYF. The CDR3, as DNA: TGTGCCACCAAATCCGGGGGGCCGGGCGAAGAGACCCAGTACTTC.

The chain joins TRBV28 to TRBJ1-1; D uncertain. V lost 6 bases and J 6 bases, leaving 23 bases between the germline ends. Germline V CDR1 and CDR2: MDHEN, SYDVKM. The CDR3 is 16 amino acids. CDR3 nucleotide sequence: TGTGCCAGCAGGAACCTTATCAGGCAGCGGGCTCCTGAAGCTTTCTTT. The encoded protein is CASRNLIRQRAPEAFF. Full variable domain (rest looked up from reference TRBV28 and TRBJ1-1): DVKVTQSSRYLVKRTGEKVFLECVQDMDHENMFWYRQDPGLGLRLIYFSYDVKMKEKGDIPEGYSVSREKKERFSLILESASTNQTSMYLCASRNLIRQRAPEAFFGQGTRLTVV.

V usage is TRBV27 and J usage is TRBJ1-2; D not resolved. V was pared by 4 bases and J by 1 base, with 13 bases between. The CDR3 loop spans 15 amino acids. From germline, CDR1 is MNHEY and CDR2 SMNVEV (reference sequence). The CDR3 DNA is TGTGCCAGCAGTTCAACATCGACGGGTAACTATGGCTACACCTTC. Protein product: CASSSTSTGNYGYTF.

The rearrangement joins TRBV30 to TRBJ1-2; D may be TRBD1 (5 bases). The CDR3 contains 13 residues. The germline V gene has CDR1 GTSNPN and CDR2 SVGIG (reference sequence). The ends were cut back, 7 bases at V and 4 bases at J, with 16 bases in the middle. The CDR3 loop reads CASRPGTFYGYTF. The CDR3 DNA follows: TGTGCCTCCAGGCCAGGGACCTTCTATGGCTACACCTTC.

This clone occurred a few times. The chain uses TRBV15 and TRBJ2-1, with D perhaps matching TRBD1 (6 bases). This CDR3 is 17 amino acids long. Germline V gene sequence: CDR1 LNHNV, CDR2 YYDKDF (reference sequence). Trimming removed 4 bases from V and 0 bases from J, with 16 bases in between. The chain's CDR3 is CATSTGAGISSYNEQFF. The CDR3 nucleotides are TGTGCCACCAGCACAGGGGCGGGTATTAGCTCCTACAATGAGCAGTTCTTC.

This chain joins TRBV11-3 and TRBJ2-5; unclear D gene. With 2 bases removed from V and 3 bases from J, the gap between germline ends came to 7 bases. The CDR3 sequence is 13 residues long. Germline lookup yields CDR1 SGHNT and CDR2 YENEEA. The CDR3 loop reads CASSLSPKETQYF. The CDR3 bases are TGTGCCAGCAGCTTAAGTCCAAAAGAGACCCAGTACTTC. Variable domain in full (rest from reference TRBV11-3 and TRBJ2-5): EAGVVQSPRYKIIEKKQPVAFWCNPISGHNTLYWYLQNLGQGPELLIRYENEEAVDDSQLPKDRFSAERLKGVDSTLKIQPAELGDSAVYLCASSLSPKETQYFGPGTRLLVL.

CDR3 amino acids: CASSVFTPSGRGGSTDTQYF. CDR3 DNA sequence: TGTGCCAGCAGCGTTTTTACCCCTAGCGGGCGCGGGGGGAGCACAGATACGCAGTATTTT. V is TRBV9 and J is TRBJ2-3; TRBD2 matches 8 bases. This CDR3 region has 20 residues. V lost 2 bases, J lost 0 bases, and 17 bases stayed unmatched. Germline V gives CDR1 SGDLS, CDR2 YYNGEE.

The CDR3 DNA sequence: TGTGCCAGCAGGAGGGACAGGGGGTCCTATGGCTACACCTTC. Encoded protein: CASRRDRGSYGYTF. This chain uses TRBV2 with TRBJ1-2; TRBD1 matches 11 bases. Germline-derived CDR1 and CDR2 are SNHLY and FYNNEI. The V gene end was trimmed by 6 bases and the J gene end by 4 bases; junction bases not matched to a gene: 4. The CDR3 sequence is 14 residues long. The full variable domain, in which reference TRBV2 and TRBJ1-2 provide the parts outside the CDR3, is EPEVTQTPSHQVTQMGQEVILRCVPISNHLYFYWYRQILGQKVEFLVSFYNNEISEKSEIFDDQFSVERPDGSNFTLKIRSTKLEDSAMYFCASRRDRGSYGYTFGSGTRLTVV.

CDR3 in amino acids: CAWSSSTGSNEKLFF. As DNA, the CDR3 is TGTGCCTGGAGTTCTTCGACAGGGTCTAATGAAAAACTGTTTTTT. The genes are TRBV30 and TRBJ1-4, with 7 bases identical to TRBD1. Losses at the gene ends were 2 bases for V and 3 bases for J; bases not matched to a gene: 6. The CDR3 loop spans 15 amino acids. The V gene's germline CDR1 is GTSNPN and CDR2 SVGIG (reference sequence).

For this clone: Other DNA sequences in this specimen translate into the identical CDR3. The chain uses TRBV18 and TRBJ1-2, with 7 bases aligning to TRBD1. The germline V gene encodes CDR1 KGHSH and CDR2 LQKENI. V gave up 4 bases and J gave up 3 bases; unmatched junction bases: 5. The CDR3 runs to 14 residues. CDR3 loop: CASSLRDSYYGYTF. The DNA of the CDR3 is TGTGCCAGCTCACTGAGGGACAGCTACTATGGCTACACCTTC.

This clone has only a few counts. V is TRBV6-5 and J is TRBJ1-3; possibly TRBD1 for D (5 bases). Germline V gene sequence: CDR1 MNHEY, CDR2 SVGAGI. V shed 8 bases and J shed 1 base, with 6 bases lying between them. The CDR3 is 12 residues long. The CDR3 sequence: CASGGSGNTIYF. CDR3 nucleotides: TGTGCCAGCGGGGGTTCTGGAAACACCATATATTTT.

This clone turned up a few times. The chain recombines TRBV5-1 with TRBJ1-1; TRBD1 is a possible D gene (5 bases). Trimming stripped 3 bases from V and 1 base from J, with 16 bases between. Germline loops: CDR1 SGHRS, CDR2 YFSETQ. The CDR3 is 16 residues long. CDR3 DNA: TGCGCCAGCAGCTGGGGGATTAGCCAGGGGAACACTGAAGCTTTCTTT. Translation: CASSWGISQGNTEAFF.

The V call is TRBV19, the J call TRBJ1-3; D call uncertain. The length of the CDR3 is 15 residues. Trimming removed 10 bases at V and 0 bases at J, with 16 bases between. Germline CDR1 reads LNHDA; CDR2 reads SQIVND (reference sequence). The CDR3, as DNA: TGTGCCACGAAAGGAGACACGATCTCTGGAAACACCATATATTTT. Translating it yields CATKGDTISGNTIYF. Using reference TRBV19 and TRBJ1-3 for the parts outside the CDR3, the full variable domain is DGGITQSPKYLFRKEGQNVTLSCEQNLNHDAMYWYRQDPGQGLRLIYYSQIVNDFQKGDIAEGYSVSREKKESFPLTVTSAQKNPTAFYLCATKGDTISGNTIYFGEGSWLTVV.

The chain links TRBV7-8 to TRBJ1-2; D is undetermined. V gave up 5 bases and J gave up 8 bases, with 9 bases separating them. From germline, CDR1 is SGHVS and CDR2 FQNEAQ. There are 11 residues in the CDR3. The CDR3 spells CASSATAGYTF. The CDR3 bases are TGTGCCAGCAGCGCCACAGCCGGCTACACCTTC.

Here the CDR3 reads CASMLTGGAYSNQPQHF. CDR3 DNA sequence: TGTGCCAGTATGCTGACAGGGGGGGCTTATAGCAATCAGCCCCAGCATTTT. This chain uses TRBV19 with TRBJ1-5; 9 bases fit TRBD1. Germline trimming cut 7 bases from V and 0 bases from J; bases unmatched to any gene: 10. The CDR3 is 17 residues long. From germline, CDR1 is LNHDA and CDR2 SQIVND (reference sequence).

The chain links TRBV15 to TRBJ1-2; no clear D gene. Trimming took off 1 base at V and 0 bases at J, with 6 bases between the two ends. The germline V gene encodes CDR1 LNHNV and CDR2 YYDKDF (reference sequence). The CDR3 has 14 residues. In DNA, the CDR3 is TGTGCCACCAGCAGAGGTGGGGCTAACTATGGCTACACCTTC. It specifies CATSRGGANYGYTF.

V gene TRBV29-1 combines with J gene TRBJ1-6; 8 bases map to TRBD1. Looked up from germline, CDR1 is SQVTM and CDR2 is ANQGSEA. CDR3 length: 15 amino acids. Trimming cost V 2 bases and J 7 bases; bases outside gene matches: 7. The chain's CDR3 is CSVEPGQEKNSPLHF. CDR3 bases: TGCAGCGTTGAACCGGGACAGGAGAAGAATTCACCCCTCCACTTT. Supplemented by reference TRBV29-1 and TRBJ1-6, the full variable domain reads SAVISQKPSRDICQRGTSLTIQCQVDSQVTMMFWYRQQPGQSLTLIATANQGSEATYESGFVIDKFPISRPNLTFSTLTVSNMSPEDSSIYLCSVEPGQEKNSPLHFGNGTRLTVT.

This sequence joins TRBV25-1 and TRBJ1-4; weak D call: TRBD1 (5 bases). The CDR3 loop spans 15 amino acids. The V and J ends lost 4 bases and 2 bases respectively, with 11 bases between them. The V gene's germline CDR1 is MGHDK and CDR2 SYGVNS. The CDR3 DNA sequence: TGTGCCAGCAGTGGGGCAGGGAGCACTAATGAAAAACTGTTTTTT. Protein product: CASSGAGSTNEKLFF.

This clone was seen once. The chain is built from TRBV4-3 and TRBJ2-7; tentative D call: TRBD2 (7 bases). This CDR3 is built from 17 residues. V lost 3 bases, J lost 2 bases, and 20 bases lay in between. Germline-derived CDR1 and CDR2 are LGHNA and YSLEER. The CDR3 here is CASSQGASGTLPYEQYF. The CDR3 DNA reads as TGCGCCAGCAGCCAGGGGGCTAGCGGCACACTTCCCTACGAGCAGTACTTC.

This rearrangement joins TRBV27 to TRBJ1-4; D is possibly TRBD1 (5 bases). The CDR3 is 12 amino acids. Germline V gene lookup returns CDR1 MNHEY and CDR2 SMNVEV (reference sequence). Between the trimmed V and J ends, which lost 10 bases and 5 bases, there was a span of 11 bases. CDR3 in DNA: TGTGCCACGGGGCGTTTAAATGAAAAACTGTTTTTT. Its protein product is CATGRLNEKLFF.

The chain carries TRBV12-3 or TRBV12-4 and TRBJ1-2, with D unresolved. V dropped 3 bases and J dropped 2 bases, with 7 bases sitting between them. This CDR3 comprises 13 residues. The CDR3, as DNA: TGTGCCAGCAGTTTCACGGGAAACTATGGCTACACCTTC. It codes for CASSFTGNYGYTF.

There are a few counts of this clone. V and J are TRBV2 and TRBJ1-2, with D perhaps TRBD1 (5 bases). The germline V gene has CDR1 SNHLY and CDR2 FYNNEI. Trimming pared 6 bases from V and 6 bases from J, leaving 11 bases between. The CDR3 consists of 12 residues. The CDR3 region has the DNA TGTGCCAGCAGGCGGGAGGGGAATGGCTACACCTTC. Encoded protein: CASRREGNGYTF.

This clone has more than one count but fewer than ten. This sequence joins TRBV19 and TRBJ1-5; D is uncertain. The CDR3 loop spans 12 amino acids. CDR1 is LNHDA, CDR2 SQIVND, per germline (reference sequence). Trimming removed 9 bases from V and 6 bases from J, with 12 bases in between. In DNA form, the CDR3 reads TGTGCCAGCGCCGCGGGTTCTCAGCCCCAGCATTTT. Amino acid sequence: CASAAGSQPQHF.

The J gene is TRBJ1-2, the V gene TRBV6-5, with TRBD1 identical over 7 bases. V dropped 6 bases and J dropped 4; count of bases not matched to a gene: 8. CDR3 length: 14 residues. CDR1 MNHEY and CDR2 SVGAGI come from the germline V gene. As DNA, the CDR3 is TGTGCCAGCAGCGTCGACAGGGCCCCCTATGGCTACACCTTC. Translated: CASSVDRAPYGYTF.

The V gene is TRBV6-6, the J gene TRBJ2-3; possible D gene TRBD1, 6 bases. The V end lost 4 bases, the J end lost 2 bases, and 13 bases lay between the germline ends. This CDR3 has 15 residues. Germline-derived CDR1 and CDR2 are MNHNY and SVGAGI (reference sequence). CDR3 nucleotides: TGTGCCAGCAGTTCCCGGACAGAGAACACAGATACGCAGTATTTT. Translating it yields CASSSRTENTDTQYF.